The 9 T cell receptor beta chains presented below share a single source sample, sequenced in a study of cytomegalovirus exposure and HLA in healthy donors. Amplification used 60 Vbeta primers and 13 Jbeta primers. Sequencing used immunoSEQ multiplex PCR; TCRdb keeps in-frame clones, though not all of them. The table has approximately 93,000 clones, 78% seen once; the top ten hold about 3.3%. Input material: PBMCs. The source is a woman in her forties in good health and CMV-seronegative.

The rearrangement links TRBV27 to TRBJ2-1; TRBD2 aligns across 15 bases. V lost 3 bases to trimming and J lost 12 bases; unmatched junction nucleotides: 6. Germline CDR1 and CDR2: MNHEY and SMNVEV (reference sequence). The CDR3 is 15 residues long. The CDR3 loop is CASSLGLAGGGGQFF. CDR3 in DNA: TGTGCCAGCAGTTTGGGACTAGCGGGAGGAGGGGGGCAGTTCTTC.

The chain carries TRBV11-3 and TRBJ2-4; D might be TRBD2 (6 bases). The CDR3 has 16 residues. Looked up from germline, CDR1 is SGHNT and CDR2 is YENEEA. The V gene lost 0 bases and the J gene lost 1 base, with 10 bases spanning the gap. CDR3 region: CASSLEGGLAKNIQYF. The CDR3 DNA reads TGTGCCAGCAGCTTAGAGGGGGGACTGGCCAAAAACATTCAGTACTTC.

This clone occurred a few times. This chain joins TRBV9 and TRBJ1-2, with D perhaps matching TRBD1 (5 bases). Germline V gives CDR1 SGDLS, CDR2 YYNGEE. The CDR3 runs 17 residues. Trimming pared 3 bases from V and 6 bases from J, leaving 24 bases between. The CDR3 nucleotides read TGTGCCAGCAGCGCCGAGGGACTGAGAGGTATGGGAGATGGCTACACCTTC. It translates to CASSAEGLRGMGDGYTF.

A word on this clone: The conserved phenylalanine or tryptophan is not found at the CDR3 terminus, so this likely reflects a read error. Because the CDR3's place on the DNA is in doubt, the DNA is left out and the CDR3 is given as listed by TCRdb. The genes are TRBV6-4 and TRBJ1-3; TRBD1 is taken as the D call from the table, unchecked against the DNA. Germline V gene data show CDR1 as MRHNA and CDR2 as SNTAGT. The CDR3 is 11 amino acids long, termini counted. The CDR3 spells CASSDLGQGRI.

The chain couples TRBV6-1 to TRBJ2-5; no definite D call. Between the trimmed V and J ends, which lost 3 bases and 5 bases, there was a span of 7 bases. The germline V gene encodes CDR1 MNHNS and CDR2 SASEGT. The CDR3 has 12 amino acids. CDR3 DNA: TGTGCCAGCAGTGACTCCCAGGAGACCCAGTACTTC. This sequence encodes CASSDSQETQYF.

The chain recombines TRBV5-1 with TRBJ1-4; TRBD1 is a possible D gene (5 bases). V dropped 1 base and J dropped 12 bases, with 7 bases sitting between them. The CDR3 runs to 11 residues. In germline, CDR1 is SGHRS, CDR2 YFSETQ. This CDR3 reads CASSLRGELFF. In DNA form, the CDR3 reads TGCGCCAGCAGCTTGAGGGGTGAACTGTTTTTT. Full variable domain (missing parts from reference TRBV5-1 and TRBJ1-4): KAGVTQTPRYLIKTRGQQVTLSCSPISGHRSVSWYQQTPGQGLQFLFEYFSETQRNKGNFPGRFSGRQFSNSRSEMNVSTLELGDSALYLCASSLRGELFFGSGTQLSVL.

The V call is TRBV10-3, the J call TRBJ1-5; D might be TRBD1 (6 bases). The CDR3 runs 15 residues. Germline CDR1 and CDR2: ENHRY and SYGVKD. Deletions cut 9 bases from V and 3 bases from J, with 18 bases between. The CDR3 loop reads CAIRVGGDPNQPQHF. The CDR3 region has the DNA TGTGCCATAAGAGTTGGGGGCGACCCCAATCAGCCCCAGCATTTT.

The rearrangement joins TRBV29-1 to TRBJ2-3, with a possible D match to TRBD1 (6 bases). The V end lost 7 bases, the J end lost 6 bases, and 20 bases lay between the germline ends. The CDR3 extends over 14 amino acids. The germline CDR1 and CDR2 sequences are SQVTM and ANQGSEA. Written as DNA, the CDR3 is TGCAGCGGATTAATACAGGGTCTTATGGATACGCAGTATTTT. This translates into CSGLIQGLMDTQYF.

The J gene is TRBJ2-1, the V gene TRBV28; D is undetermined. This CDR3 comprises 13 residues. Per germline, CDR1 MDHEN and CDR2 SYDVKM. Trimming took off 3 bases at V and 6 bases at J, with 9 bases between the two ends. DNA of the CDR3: TGTGCCAGCAGTTTTGTTAGCCTCAATGAGCAGTTCTTC. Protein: CASSFVSLNEQFF.